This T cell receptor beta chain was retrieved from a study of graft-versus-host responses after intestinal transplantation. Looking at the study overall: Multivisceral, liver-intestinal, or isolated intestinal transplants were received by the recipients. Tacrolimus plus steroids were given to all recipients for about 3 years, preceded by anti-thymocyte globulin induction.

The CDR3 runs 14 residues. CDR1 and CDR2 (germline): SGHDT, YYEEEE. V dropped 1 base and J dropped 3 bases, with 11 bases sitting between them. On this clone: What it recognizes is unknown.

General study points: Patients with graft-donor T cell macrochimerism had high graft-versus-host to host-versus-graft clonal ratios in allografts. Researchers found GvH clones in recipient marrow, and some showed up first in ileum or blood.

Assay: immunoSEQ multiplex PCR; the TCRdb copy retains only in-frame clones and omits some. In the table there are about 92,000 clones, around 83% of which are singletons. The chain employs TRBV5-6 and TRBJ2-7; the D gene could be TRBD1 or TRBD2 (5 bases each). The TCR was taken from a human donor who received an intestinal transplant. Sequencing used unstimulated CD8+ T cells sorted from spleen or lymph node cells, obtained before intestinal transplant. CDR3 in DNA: TGTGCCAGCAGCTTGCCGGGACGGTTCTACGAGCAGTACTTC. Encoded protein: CASSLPGRFYEQYF.